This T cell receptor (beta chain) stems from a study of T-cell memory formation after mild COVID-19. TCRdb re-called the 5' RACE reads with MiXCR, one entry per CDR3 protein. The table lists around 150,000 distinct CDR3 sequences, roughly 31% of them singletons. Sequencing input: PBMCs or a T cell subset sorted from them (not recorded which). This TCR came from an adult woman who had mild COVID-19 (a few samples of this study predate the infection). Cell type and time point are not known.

For the CDR3, the DNA is TGTGCCACCAGTGCGAGGGCCTCGAACACCGGGGAGCTGTTTTTT. This gives the protein CATSARASNTGELFF. This chain connects TRBV24-1 to TRBJ2-2; weak D call: TRBD2 (5 bases). V lost 5 bases, J lost 0 bases, and 9 bases lay in between. In germline, CDR1 is KGHDR, CDR2 SFDVKD. This CDR3 has 15 amino acids.